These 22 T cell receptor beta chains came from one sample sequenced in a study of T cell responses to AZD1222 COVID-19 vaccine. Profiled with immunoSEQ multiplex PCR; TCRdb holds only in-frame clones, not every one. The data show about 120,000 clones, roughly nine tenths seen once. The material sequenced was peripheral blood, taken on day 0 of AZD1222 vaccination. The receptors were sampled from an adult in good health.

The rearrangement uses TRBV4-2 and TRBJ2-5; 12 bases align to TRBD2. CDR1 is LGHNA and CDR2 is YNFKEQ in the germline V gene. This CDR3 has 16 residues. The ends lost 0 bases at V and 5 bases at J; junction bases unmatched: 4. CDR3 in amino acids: CASSQDLTSGSETQYF. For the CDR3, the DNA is TGTGCCAGCAGCCAAGATTTGACTAGCGGGAGCGAGACCCAGTACTTC.

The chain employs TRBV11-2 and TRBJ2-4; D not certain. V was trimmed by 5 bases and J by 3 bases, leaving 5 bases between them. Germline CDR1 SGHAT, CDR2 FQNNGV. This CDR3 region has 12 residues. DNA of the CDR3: TGTGCCAGCAGCAATGGCAAAAACATTCAGTACTTC. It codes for CASSNGKNIQYF.

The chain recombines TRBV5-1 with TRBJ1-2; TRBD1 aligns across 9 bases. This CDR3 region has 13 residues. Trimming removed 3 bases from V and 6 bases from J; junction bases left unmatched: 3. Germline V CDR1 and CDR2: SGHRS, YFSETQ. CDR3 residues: CASSSGQGNGYTF. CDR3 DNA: TGCGCCAGCAGCTCCGGACAGGGGAATGGCTACACCTTC.

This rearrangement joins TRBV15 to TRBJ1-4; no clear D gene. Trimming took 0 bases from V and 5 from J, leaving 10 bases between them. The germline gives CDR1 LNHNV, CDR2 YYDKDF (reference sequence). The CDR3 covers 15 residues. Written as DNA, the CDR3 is TGTGCCACCAGCAGAGATCCACTGAGAAATGAAAAACTGTTTTTT. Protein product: CATSRDPLRNEKLFF.

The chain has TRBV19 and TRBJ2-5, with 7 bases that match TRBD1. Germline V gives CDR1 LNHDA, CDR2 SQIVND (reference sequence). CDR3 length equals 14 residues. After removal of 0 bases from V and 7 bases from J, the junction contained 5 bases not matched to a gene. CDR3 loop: CASSIDTGVGTQYF. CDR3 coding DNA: TGTGCCAGTAGTATAGATACAGGGGTCGGGACCCAGTACTTC.

Written as DNA, the CDR3 is TGTGCCACCAGCAGAGAGCCCTATAGCAATCAGCCCCAGCATTTT. Amino acids: CATSREPYSNQPQHF. V is TRBV15 and J is TRBJ1-5; D is undetermined. V was trimmed by 0 bases and J by 0 bases, leaving 6 bases between them. The CDR3 extends over 15 amino acids. The germline gives CDR1 LNHNV, CDR2 YYDKDF (reference sequence).

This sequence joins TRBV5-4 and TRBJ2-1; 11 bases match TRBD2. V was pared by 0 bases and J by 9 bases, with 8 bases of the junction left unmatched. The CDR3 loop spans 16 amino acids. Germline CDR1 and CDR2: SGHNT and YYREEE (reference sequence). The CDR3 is CASSLELAGVRGEQFF. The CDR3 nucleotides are TGTGCCAGCAGCTTGGAACTAGCGGGAGTGAGGGGTGAGCAGTTCTTC. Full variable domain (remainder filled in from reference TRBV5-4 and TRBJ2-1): ETGVTQSPTHLIKTRGQQVTLRCSSQSGHNTVSWYQQALGQGPQFIFQYYREEENGRGNFPPRFSGLQFPNYSSELNVNALELDDSALYLCASSLELAGVRGEQFFGPGTRLTVL.

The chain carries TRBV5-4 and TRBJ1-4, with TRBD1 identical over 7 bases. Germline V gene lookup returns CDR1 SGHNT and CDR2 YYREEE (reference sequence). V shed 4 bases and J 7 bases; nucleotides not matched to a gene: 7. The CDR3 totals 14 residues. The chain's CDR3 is CASSIGQVGEKLFF. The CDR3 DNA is TGTGCCAGCAGCATCGGACAGGTCGGTGAAAAACTGTTTTTT. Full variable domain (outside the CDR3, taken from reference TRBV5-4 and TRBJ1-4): ETGVTQSPTHLIKTRGQQVTLRCSSQSGHNTVSWYQQALGQGPQFIFQYYREEENGRGNFPPRFSGLQFPNYSSELNVNALELDDSALYLCASSIGQVGEKLFFGSGTQLSVL.

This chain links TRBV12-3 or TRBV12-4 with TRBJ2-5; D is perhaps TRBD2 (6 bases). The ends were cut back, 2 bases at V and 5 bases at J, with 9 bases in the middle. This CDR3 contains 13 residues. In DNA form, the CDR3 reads TGTGCCAGCAGTTTAAGTGGGGGGGAGACCCAGTACTTC. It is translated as CASSLSGGETQYF.

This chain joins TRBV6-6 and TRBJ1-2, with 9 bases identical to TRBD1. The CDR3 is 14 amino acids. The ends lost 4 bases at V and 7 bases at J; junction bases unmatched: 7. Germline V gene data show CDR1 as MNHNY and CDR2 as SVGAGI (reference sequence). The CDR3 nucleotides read TGTGCCAGCAGTTTGACAGGACAGGGGTCTGGCTACACCTTC. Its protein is CASSLTGQGSGYTF.

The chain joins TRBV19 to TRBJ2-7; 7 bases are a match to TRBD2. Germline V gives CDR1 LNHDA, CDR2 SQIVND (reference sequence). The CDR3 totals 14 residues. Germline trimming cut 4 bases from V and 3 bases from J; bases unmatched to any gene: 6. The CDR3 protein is CASSRSGGDYEQYF. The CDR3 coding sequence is TGTGCCAGTAGTAGGAGTGGGGGGGACTACGAGCAGTACTTC.

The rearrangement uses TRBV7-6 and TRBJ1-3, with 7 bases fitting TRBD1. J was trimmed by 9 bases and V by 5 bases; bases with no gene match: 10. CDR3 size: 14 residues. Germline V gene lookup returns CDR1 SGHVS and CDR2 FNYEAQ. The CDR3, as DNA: TGTGCCAGCAGCGAAAACAGGGGTCGAGGCACCATATATTTT. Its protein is CASSENRGRGTIYF.

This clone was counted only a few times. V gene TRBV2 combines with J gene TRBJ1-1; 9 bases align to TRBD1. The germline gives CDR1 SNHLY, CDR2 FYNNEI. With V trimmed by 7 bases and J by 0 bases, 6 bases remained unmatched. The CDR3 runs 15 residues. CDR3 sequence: CASKQRTGVNTEAFF. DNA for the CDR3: TGTGCCAGCAAGCAGAGGACAGGGGTGAACACTGAAGCTTTCTTT.

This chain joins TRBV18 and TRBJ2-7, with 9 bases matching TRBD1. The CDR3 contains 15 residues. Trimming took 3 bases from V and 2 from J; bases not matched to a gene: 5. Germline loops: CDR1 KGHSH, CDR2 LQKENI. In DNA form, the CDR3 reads TGTGCCAGCTCACCGGGACAGGGAGGCACCTACGAGCAGTACTTC. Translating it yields CASSPGQGGTYEQYF.

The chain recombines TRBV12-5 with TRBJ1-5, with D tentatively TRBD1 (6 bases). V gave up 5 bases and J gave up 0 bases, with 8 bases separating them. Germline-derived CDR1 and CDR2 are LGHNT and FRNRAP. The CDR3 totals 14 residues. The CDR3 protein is CASGQGHSNQPQHF. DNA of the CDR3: TGTGCTAGTGGTCAGGGACATAGCAATCAGCCCCAGCATTTT.

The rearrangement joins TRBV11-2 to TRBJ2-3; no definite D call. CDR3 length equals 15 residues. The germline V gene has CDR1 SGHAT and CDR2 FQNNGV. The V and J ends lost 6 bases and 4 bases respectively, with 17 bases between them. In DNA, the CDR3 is TGTGCCAGCAGAAAAATGGGTGGGGTCCCAGATACGCAGTATTTT. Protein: CASRKMGGVPDTQYF.

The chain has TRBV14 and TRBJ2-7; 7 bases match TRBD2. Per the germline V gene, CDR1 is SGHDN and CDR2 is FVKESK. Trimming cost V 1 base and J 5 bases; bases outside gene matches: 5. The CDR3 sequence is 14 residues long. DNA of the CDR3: TGTGCCAGCAGCCAAGCCAAACGGGGGGACGAGCAGTACTTC. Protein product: CASSQAKRGDEQYF. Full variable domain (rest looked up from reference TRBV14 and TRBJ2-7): EAGVTQFPSHSVIEKGQTVTLRCDPISGHDNLYWYRRVMGKEIKFLLHFVKESKQDESGMPNNRFLAERTGGTYSTLKVQPAELEDSGVYFCASSQAKRGDEQYFGPGTRLTVT.

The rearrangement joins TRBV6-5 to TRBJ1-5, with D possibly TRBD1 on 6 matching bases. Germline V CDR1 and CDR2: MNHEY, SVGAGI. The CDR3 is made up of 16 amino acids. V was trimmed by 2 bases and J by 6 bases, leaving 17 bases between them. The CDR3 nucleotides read TGTGCCAGCAGTTACCCTACAGGGAGGCCGGGTCAGCCCCAGCATTTT. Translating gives CASSYPTGRPGQPQHF.

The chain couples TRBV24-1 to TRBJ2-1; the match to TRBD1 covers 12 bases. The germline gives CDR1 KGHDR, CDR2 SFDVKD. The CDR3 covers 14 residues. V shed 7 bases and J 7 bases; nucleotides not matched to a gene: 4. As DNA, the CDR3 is TGTGCCACCAGCGGGACAGGGGGCAAGAATGAGCAGTTCTTC. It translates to CATSGTGGKNEQFF.

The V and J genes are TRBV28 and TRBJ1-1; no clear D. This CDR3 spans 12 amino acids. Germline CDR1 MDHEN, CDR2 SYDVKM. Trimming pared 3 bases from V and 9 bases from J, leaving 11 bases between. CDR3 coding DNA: TGTGCCAGCAGTTTCCTCGGGTTACAAGCTTTCTTT. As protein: CASSFLGLQAFF.

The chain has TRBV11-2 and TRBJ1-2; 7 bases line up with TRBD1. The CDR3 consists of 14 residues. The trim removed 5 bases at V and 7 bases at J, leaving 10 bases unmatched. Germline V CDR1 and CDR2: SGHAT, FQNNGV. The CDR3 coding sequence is TGTGCCAGCAGCCCGACGACAGGGTCCGGTGGCTACACCTTC. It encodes CASSPTTGSGGYTF.

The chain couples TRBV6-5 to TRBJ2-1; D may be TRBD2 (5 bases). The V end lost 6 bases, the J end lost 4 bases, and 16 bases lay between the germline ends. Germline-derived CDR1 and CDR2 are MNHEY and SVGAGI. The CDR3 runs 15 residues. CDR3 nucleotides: TGTGCCAGCAGCCGGGGTTGGGTGGCGTACAATGAGCAGTTCTTC. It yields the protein CASSRGWVAYNEQFF.